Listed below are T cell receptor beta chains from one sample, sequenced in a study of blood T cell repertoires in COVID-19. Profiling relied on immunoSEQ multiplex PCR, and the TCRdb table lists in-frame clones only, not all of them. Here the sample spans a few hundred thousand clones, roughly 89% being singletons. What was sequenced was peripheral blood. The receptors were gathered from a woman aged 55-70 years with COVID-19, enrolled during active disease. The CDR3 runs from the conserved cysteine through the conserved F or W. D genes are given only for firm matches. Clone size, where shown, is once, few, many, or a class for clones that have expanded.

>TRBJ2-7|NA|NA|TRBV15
CATSSMLSARPYEQYF
TGTGCCACCAGCAGTATGTTGTCGGCCAGGCCCTACGAGCAGTACTTC
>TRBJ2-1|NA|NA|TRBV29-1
CSVEGSYNEQFF
TGCAGCGTCGAGGGTTCCTACAATGAGCAGTTCTTC
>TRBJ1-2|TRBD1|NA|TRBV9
CASSVGQGAFNYGYTF
TGTGCCAGCAGCGTGGGACAGGGGGCTTTCAACTATGGCTACACCTTC
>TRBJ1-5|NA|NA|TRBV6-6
CASSWGGAHQPQHF
TGTGCCAGCAGTTGGGGGGGGGCTCATCAGCCCCAGCATTTT
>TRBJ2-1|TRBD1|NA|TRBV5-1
CASTYGQGPHNEQFF
TGCGCCAGCACGTACGGACAGGGGCCCCACAATGAGCAGTTCTTC
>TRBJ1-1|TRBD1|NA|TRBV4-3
CASSHDRVRPEAFF
TGCGCCAGCAGCCATGACAGGGTAAGGCCTGAAGCTTTCTTT
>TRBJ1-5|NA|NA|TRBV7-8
CASSLGRGRNQPQHF
TGTGCCAGCAGCTTAGGCAGGGGTCGCAATCAGCCCCAGCATTTT
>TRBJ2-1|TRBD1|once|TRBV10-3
CAIREGTGRNEQFF
TGTGCCATCAGGGAGGGGACAGGTCGGAATGAGCAGTTCTTC
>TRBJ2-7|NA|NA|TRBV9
CASSVEQLSYEQYF
TGTGCCAGCAGCGTAGAACAGCTAAGCTACGAGCAGTACTTC
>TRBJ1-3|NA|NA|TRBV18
CASSKGQSSGNTIYF
TGTGCCAGCTCCAAGGGACAAAGCTCTGGAAACACCATATATTTT
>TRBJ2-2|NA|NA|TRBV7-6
CASSLIGGTAMNTGELFF
TGTGCCAGCAGCTTAATCGGCGGGACTGCTATGAACACCGGGGAGCTGTTTTTT
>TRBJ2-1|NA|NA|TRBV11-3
CASSSQGSRDEQFF
TGTGCCAGCAGCTCACAGGGATCCCGCGATGAGCAGTTCTTC
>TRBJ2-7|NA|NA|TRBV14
CASSQGQGPYEQYF
TGTGCCAGCAGCCAAGGTCAGGGTCCCTACGAGCAGTACTTC
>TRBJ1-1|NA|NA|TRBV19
CASSISQGLNTEAFF
TGTGCCAGTAGTATATCTCAGGGGCTGAACACTGAAGCTTTCTTT
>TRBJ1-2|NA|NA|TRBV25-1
CASSEPRGFYGYTF
TGTGCCAGCAGTGAACCCCGGGGGTTCTATGGCTACACCTTC
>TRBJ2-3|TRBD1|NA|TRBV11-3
CASSNGQGVPDTQYF
TGTGCCAGCAGCAACGGACAGGGGGTACCAGATACGCAGTATTTT
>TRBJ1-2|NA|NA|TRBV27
CASSSLTALYGYTF
TGTGCCAGCAGTTCCCTGACAGCCCTCTATGGCTACACCTTC
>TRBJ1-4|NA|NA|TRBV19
CASGTTTNEKLFF
TGTGCCAGTGGGACAACAACTAATGAAAAACTGTTTTTT
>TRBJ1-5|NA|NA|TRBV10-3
CAISAGQVREPQHF
TGTGCCATCAGTGCCGGACAAGTCAGGGAGCCCCAGCATTTT
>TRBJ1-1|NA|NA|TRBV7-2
CASSITGGRTEAFF
TGTGCCAGCAGCATCACAGGTGGGAGGACTGAAGCTTTCTTT
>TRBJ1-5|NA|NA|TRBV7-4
CASTEQGNVSNQPQHF
TGTGCCAGCACCGAGCAGGGGAACGTTAGCAATCAGCCCCAGCATTTT
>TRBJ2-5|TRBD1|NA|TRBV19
CASRKTGARRMETQYF
TGTGCCAGTAGGAAAACAGGGGCCCGGAGGATGGAGACCCAGTACTTC
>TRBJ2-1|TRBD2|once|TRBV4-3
CASSLLAGGAYNEQFF
TGCGCCAGCAGCTTATTAGCGGGGGGGGCTTACAATGAGCAGTTCTTC
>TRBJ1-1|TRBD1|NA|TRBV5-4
CASTSQGAGNTEAFF
TGTGCCAGCACATCGCAGGGGGCTGGGAACACTGAAGCTTTCTTT
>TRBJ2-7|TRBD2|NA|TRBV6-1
CASSALGGWDVYEQYF
TGTGCCAGCAGTGCCCTGGGAGGGTGGGATGTCTACGAGCAGTACTTC